This TCR beta chain was identified during a study of blood T cell repertoires in COVID-19. Germline CDR1 is ENHRY and CDR2 is SYGVKD. V gave up 5 bases and J gave up 5 bases; unmatched junction bases: 7. This CDR3 comprises 15 residues. TCRdb's table, derived via immunoSEQ multiplex PCR, lists solely in-frame clones and lacks some. Of 55,000 to 65,000 clones in the sample, around 90% were seen once. The chain employs TRBV10-3 and TRBJ2-5; TRBD2 matches 11 bases. The sequenced sample was peripheral blood. The source is a human donor with acute or convalescent COVID-19. The donor label of this sample is uncertain. The CDR3 DNA is TGTGCCATCAGTCCCCTAGCGGGGGGAACGGAGACCCAGTACTTC. Protein: CAISPLAGGTETQYF.